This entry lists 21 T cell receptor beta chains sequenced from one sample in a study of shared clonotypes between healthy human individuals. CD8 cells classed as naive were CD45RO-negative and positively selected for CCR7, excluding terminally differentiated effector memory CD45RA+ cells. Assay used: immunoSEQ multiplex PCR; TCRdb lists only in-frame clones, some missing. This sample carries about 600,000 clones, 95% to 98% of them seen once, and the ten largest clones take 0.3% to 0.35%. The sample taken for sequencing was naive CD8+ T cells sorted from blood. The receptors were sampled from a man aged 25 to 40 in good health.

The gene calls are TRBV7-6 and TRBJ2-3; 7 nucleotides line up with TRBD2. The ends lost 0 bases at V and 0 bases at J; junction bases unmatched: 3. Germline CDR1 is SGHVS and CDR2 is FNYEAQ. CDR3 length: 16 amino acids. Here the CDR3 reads CASSLALAVSTDTQYF. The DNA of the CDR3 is TGTGCCAGCAGCTTAGCGCTAGCGGTGAGCACAGATACGCAGTATTTT.

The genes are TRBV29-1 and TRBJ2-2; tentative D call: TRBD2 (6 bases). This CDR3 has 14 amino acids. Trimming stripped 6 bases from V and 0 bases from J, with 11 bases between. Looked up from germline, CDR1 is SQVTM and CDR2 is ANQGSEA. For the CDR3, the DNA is TGCAGCGTGGCGGGAAGCACGAACACCGGGGAGCTGTTTTTT. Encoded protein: CSVAGSTNTGELFF.

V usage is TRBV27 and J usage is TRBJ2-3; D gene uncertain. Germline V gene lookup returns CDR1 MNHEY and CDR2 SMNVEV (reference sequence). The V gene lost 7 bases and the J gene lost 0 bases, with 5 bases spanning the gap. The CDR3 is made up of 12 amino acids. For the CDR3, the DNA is TGTGCCAGCATGGATAGCACAGATACGCAGTATTTT. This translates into CASMDSTDTQYF.

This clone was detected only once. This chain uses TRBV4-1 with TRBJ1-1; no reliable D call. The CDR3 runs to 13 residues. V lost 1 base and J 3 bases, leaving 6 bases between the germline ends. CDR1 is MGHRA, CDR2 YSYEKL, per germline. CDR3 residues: CASSQAVDTEAFF. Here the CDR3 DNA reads TGCGCCAGCAGCCAAGCGGTGGACACTGAAGCTTTCTTT.

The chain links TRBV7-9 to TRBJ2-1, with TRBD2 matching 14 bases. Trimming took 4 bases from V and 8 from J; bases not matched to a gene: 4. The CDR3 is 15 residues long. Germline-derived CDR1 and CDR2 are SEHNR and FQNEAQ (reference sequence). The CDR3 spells CASSSGLAGGDEQFF. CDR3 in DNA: TGTGCCAGCAGCTCCGGACTAGCGGGAGGCGATGAGCAGTTCTTC.

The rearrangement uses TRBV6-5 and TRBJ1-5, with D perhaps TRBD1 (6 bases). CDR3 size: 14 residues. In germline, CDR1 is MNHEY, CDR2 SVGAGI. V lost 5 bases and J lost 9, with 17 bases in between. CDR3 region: CASSPQGFLWPQHF. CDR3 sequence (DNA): TGTGCCAGCAGTCCTCAGGGGTTCCTTTGGCCCCAGCATTTT.

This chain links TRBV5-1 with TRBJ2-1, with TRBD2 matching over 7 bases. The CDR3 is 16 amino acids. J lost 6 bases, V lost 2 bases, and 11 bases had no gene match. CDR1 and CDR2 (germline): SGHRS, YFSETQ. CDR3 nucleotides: TGCGCCAGCAGCTTTTATCTCTCCAGGGAGGGCAATGAGCAGTTCTTC. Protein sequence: CASSFYLSREGNEQFF.

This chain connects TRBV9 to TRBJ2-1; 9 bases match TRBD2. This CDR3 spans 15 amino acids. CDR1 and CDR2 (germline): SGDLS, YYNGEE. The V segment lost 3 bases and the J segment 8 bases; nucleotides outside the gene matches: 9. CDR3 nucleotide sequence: TGTGCCAGCAGCGGCAAGAGCGGGAGGTACGATGAGCAGTTCTTC. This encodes CASSGKSGRYDEQFF.

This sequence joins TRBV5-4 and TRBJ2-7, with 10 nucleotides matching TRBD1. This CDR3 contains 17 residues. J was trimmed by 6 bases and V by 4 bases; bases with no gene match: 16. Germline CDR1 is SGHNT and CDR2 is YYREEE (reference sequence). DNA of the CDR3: TGTGCCAGCAGCCAAGGAACTCCGGGACAGGGGATGTTCGAGCAGTACTTC. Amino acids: CASSQGTPGQGMFEQYF.

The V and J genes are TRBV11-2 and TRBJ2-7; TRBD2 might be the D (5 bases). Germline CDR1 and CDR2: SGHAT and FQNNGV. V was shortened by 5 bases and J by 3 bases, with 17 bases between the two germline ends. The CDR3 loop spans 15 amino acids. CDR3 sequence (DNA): TGTGCCAGCAGCCCCCGACTTGGAGCGGACTACGAGCAGTACTTC. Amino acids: CASSPRLGADYEQYF.

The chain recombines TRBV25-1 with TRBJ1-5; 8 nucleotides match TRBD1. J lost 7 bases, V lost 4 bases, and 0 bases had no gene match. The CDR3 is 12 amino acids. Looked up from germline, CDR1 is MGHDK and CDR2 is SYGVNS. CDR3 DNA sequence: TGTGCCAGCAGTGGACAGGGGCAGCCCCAGCATTTT. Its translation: CASSGQGQPQHF.

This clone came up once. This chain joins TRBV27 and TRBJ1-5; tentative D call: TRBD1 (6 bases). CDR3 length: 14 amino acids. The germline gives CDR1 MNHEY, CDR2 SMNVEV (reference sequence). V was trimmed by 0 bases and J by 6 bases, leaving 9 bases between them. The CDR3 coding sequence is TGTGCCAGCAGTTTATCGGGGGCGGTTCAGCCCCAGCATTTT. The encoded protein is CASSLSGAVQPQHF.

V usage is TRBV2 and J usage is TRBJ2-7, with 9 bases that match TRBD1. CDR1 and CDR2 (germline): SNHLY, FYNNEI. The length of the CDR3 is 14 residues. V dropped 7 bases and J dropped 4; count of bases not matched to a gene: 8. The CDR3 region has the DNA TGTGCCAGCAAGACGGGGACAGGGCTTTACGAGCAGTACTTC. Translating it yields CASKTGTGLYEQYF.

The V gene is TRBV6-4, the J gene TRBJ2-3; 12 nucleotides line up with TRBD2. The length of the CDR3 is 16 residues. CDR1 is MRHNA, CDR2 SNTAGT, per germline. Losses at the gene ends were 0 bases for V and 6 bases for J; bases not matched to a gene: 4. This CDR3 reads CASSDSGLAGFDTQYF. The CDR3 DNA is TGTGCCAGCAGTGACTCCGGACTAGCGGGATTTGATACGCAGTATTTT.

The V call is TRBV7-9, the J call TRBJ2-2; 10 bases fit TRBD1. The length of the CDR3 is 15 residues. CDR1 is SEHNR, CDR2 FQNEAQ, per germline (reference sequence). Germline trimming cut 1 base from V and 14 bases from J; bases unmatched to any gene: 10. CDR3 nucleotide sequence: TGTGCCAGCAGCTTAGGGACAGGGGGATCAATCGTCCTGTTTTTT. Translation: CASSLGTGGSIVLFF.

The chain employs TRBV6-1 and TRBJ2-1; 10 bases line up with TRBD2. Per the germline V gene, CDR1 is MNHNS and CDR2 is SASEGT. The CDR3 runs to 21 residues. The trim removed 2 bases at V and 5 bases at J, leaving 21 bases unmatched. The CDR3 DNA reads TGTGCCAGCAGTGAACTCGCAACCCACATACTAGCGGGGACGCGCAACAATGAGCAGTTCTTC. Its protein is CASSELATHILAGTRNNEQFF.

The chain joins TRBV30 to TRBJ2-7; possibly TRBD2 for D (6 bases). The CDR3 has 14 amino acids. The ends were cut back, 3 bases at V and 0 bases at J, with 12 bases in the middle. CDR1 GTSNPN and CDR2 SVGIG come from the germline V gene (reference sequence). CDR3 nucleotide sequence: TGTGCCTGGAGGCGACTAGACCGCTCCTACGAGCAGTACTTC. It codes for CAWRRLDRSYEQYF.

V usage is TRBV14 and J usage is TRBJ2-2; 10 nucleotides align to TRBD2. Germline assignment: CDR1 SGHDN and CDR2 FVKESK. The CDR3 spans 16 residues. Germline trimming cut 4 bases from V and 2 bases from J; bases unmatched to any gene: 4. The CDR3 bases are TGTGCCAGCAGCCCGCTAGCGGGAGTTAACACCGGGGAGCTGTTTTTT. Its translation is CASSPLAGVNTGELFF.

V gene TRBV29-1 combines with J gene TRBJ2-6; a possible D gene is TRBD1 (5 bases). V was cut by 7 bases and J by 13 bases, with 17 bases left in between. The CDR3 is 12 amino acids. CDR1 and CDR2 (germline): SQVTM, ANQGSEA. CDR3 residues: CSALAGLGVLTF. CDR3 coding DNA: TGCAGCGCATTGGCAGGGTTGGGTGTCCTGACTTTC.

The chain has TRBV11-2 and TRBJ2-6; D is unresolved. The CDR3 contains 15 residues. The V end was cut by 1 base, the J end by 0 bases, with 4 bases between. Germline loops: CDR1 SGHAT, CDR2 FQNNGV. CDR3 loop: CASSLGGSGANVLTF. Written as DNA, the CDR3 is TGTGCCAGCAGCTTAGGGGGCTCTGGGGCCAACGTCCTGACTTTC.

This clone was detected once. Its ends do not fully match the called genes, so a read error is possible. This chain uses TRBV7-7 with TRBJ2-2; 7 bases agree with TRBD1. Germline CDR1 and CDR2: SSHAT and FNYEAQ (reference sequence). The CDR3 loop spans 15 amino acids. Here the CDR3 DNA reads TGTGCTAGCAGTCTCGGACAGGAGCTCACCGGGGAGCTGTTTTTT. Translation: CASSLGQELTGELFF.